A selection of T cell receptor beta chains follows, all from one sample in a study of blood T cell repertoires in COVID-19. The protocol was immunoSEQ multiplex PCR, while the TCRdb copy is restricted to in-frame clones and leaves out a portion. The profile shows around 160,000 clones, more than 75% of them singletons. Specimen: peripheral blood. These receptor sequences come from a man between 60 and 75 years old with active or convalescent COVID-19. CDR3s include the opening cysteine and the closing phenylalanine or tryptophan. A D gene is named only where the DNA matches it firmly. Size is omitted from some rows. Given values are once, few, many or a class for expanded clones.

CDR3: CASSYRDRSYEQYF
DNA: TGTGCCAGCAGTTACCGGGACAGATCCTACGAGCAGTACTTC
V: TRBV6-5
J: TRBJ2-7
D: TRBD1
size: NA

CDR3: CARSPCPGTAKGYTGELFF
DNA: TGTGCCAGAAGCCCCTGTCCCGGGACAGCAAAAGGATACACCGGGGAGCTGTTTTTT
V: TRBV5-3
J: TRBJ2-2
D: TRBD1
size: NA

CDR3: CASSQSSAGLNSPLHF
DNA: TGTGCCAGCAGCCAATCGTCCGCAGGGCTAAATTCACCCCTCCACTTT
V: TRBV7-2
J: TRBJ1-6
D: NA
size: NA

CDR3: CASSPQAGETQYF
DNA: TGTGCCAGCTCACCACAGGCAGGTGAGACCCAGTACTTC
V: TRBV18
J: TRBJ2-5
D: NA
size: NA

CDR3: CASSDGLSNTEAFF
DNA: TGCGCCAGCAGCGACGGACTTTCGAACACTGAAGCTTTCTTT
V: TRBV5-1
J: TRBJ1-1
D: NA
size: NA

CDR3: CASSPSLDRADNSPLHF
DNA: TGCGCCAGCAGCCCTTCCCTGGACAGGGCCGATAATTCACCCCTCCACTTT
V: TRBV5-1
J: TRBJ1-6
D: TRBD1
size: NA

CDR3: CASSYSRASGSYNEQFF
DNA: TGTGCCAGCAGTTACTCGAGGGCTAGCGGGAGTTACAATGAGCAGTTCTTC
V: TRBV6-2/TRBV6-3
J: TRBJ2-1
D: TRBD2
size: NA

CDR3: CASKSGTSGTEQYF
DNA: TGTGCCAGCAAGTCCGGGACTAGCGGGACAGAGCAGTACTTC
V: TRBV6-5
J: TRBJ2-7
D: TRBD2
size: once

CDR3: CASSLAGLDTEAFF
DNA: TGTGCCAGCAGCTTGGCAGGGTTGGACACTGAAGCTTTCTTT
V: TRBV5-5
J: TRBJ1-1
D: NA
size: NA

CDR3: CASSTTPPGTGGDYGYTF
DNA: TGTGCCAGTAGTACTACTCCCCCCGGGACAGGGGGTGACTATGGCTACACCTTC
V: TRBV19
J: TRBJ1-2
D: TRBD1
size: NA

CDR3: CASSLADRGGNSPLHF
DNA: TGTGCCAGCAGCTTAGCCGACAGGGGTGGTAATTCACCCCTCCACTTT
V: TRBV7-2
J: TRBJ1-6
D: TRBD1
size: NA

CDR3: CASSLGQPTLNTEAFF
DNA: TGTGCCAGCAGCTTGGGACAGCCTACTTTGAACACTGAAGCTTTCTTT
V: TRBV7-6
J: TRBJ1-1
D: TRBD1
size: NA

CDR3: CASSPSFPGTEAFF
DNA: TGTGCCAGCTCACCATCCTTTCCAGGCACTGAAGCTTTCTTT
V: TRBV18
J: TRBJ1-1
D: NA
size: NA

CDR3: CASSPMLDRNSPLHF
DNA: TGTGCCAGCTCACCAATGCTAGACAGAAATTCACCCCTCCACTTT
V: TRBV18
J: TRBJ1-6
D: NA
size: NA

CDR3: CASTSTVREAFF
DNA: TGTGCCAGCACCTCGACAGTACGTGAAGCTTTCTTT
V: TRBV6-6
J: TRBJ1-1
D: NA
size: once